This TCR beta chain was profiled in a study of graft-versus-host responses after intestinal transplantation. The overall study: Each transplant was multivisceral, liver-intestinal, or isolated intestinal.

Germline CDR1 is SNHLY and CDR2 is FYNNEI. The CDR3 covers 14 residues. V was clipped by 8 bases and J by 10 bases; unmatched bases: 8. On this clone: Its antigen remains unidentified.

Repertoires were generated with immunoSEQ multiplex PCR, while TCRdb's copy carries only in-frame clones and drops some. Of tens of thousands of clones listed, about 95% are singletons. The V and J genes are TRBV2 and TRBJ1-6; 10 bases fit TRBD1. The starting material was unstimulated CD4+ T cells sorted from spleen or lymph node cells, obtained before transplant. The sequence came from a human donor who was the organ donor for an intestinal transplant. The CDR3 nucleotides are TGTGCCAGCGGGTCCGGGACAGGGGCCTCACCCCTCCACTTT. Translating it yields CASGSGTGASPLHF.